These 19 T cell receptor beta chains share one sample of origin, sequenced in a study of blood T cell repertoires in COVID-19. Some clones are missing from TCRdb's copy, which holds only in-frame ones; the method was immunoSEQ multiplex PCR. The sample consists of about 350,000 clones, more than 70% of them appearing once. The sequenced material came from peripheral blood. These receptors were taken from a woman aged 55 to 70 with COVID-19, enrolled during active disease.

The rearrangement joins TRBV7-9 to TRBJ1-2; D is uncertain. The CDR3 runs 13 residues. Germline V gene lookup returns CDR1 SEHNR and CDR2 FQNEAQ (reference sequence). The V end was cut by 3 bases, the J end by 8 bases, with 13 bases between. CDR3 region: CASSFEELLGYTF. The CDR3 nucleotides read TGTGCCAGCAGCTTTGAGGAGCTTCTCGGCTACACCTTC.

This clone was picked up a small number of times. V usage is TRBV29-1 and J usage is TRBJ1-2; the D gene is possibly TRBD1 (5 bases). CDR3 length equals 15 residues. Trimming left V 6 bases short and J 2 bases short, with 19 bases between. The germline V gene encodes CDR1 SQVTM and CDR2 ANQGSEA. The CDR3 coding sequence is TGCAGCGTGACCCACCAGGGAGGTATAAACTATGGCTACACCTTC. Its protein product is CSVTHQGGINYGYTF.

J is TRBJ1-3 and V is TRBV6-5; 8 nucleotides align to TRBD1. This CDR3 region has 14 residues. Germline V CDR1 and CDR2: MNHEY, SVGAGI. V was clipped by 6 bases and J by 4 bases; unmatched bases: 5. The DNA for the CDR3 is TGTGCCAGCAGACCCTGGACAGGGGGAAACACCATATATTTT. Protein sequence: CASRPWTGGNTIYF.

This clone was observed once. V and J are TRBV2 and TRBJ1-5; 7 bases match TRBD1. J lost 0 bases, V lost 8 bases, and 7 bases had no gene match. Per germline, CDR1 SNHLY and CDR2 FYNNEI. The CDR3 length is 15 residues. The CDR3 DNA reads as TGTGCCAGCCGGGGGACAGTTTATAGCAATCAGCCCCAGCATTTT. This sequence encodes CASRGTVYSNQPQHF. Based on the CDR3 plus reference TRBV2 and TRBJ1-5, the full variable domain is EPEVTQTPSHQVTQMGQEVILRCVPISNHLYFYWYRQILGQKVEFLVSFYNNEISEKSEIFDDQFSVERPDGSNFTLKIRSTKLEDSAMYFCASRGTVYSNQPQHFGDGTRLSIL.

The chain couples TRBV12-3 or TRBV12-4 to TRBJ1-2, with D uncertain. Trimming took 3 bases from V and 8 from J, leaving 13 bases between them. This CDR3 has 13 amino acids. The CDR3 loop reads CASSLVFGLGYTF. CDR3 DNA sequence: TGTGCCAGCAGTTTGGTCTTCGGGTTGGGCTACACCTTC.

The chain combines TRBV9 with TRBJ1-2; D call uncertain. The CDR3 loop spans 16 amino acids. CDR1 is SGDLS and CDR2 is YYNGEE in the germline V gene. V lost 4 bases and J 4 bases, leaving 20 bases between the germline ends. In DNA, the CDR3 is TGTGCCAGCAGCCCCGCCCGGAGGGCCCTAGGCTATGGCTACACCTTC. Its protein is CASSPARRALGYGYTF.

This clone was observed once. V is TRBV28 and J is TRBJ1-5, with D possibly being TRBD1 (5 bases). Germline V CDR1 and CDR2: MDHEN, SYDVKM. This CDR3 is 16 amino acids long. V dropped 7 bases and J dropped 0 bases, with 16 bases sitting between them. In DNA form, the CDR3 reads TGTGCCAGCATGACCGGGGGACGGAATAGCAATCAGCCCCAGCATTTT. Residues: CASMTGGRNSNQPQHF.

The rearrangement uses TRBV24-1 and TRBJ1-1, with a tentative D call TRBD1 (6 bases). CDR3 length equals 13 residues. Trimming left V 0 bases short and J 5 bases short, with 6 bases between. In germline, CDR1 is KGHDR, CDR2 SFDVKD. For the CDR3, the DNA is TGTGCCACCAGTGATTTGAGGGGGACTGAAGCTTTCTTT. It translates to CATSDLRGTEAFF.

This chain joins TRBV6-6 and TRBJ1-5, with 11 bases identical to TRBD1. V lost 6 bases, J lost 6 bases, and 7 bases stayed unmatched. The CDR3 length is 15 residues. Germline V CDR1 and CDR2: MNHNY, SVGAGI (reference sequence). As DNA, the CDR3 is TGTGCCAGCAGGCCAGGGACAGGGGGAAGTCAGCCCCAGCATTTT. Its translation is CASRPGTGGSQPQHF.

In DNA form, the CDR3 reads TGCGCCAGCAGCTTGGGATTCCTAGGGGCTAGCACAGATACGCAGTATTTT. Residues: CASSLGFLGASTDTQYF. The rearrangement links TRBV5-1 to TRBJ2-3, with D tentatively TRBD1 (5 bases). From germline, CDR1 is SGHRS and CDR2 YFSETQ. The CDR3 has 17 amino acids. Trimming cost V 0 bases and J 0 bases, with 14 bases left between them. The variable domain in full, with the rest retrieved from reference TRBV5-1 and TRBJ2-3, is KAGVTQTPRYLIKTRGQQVTLSCSPISGHRSVSWYQQTPGQGLQFLFEYFSETQRNKGNFPGRFSGRQFSNSRSEMNVSTLELGDSALYLCASSLGFLGASTDTQYFGPGTRLTVL.

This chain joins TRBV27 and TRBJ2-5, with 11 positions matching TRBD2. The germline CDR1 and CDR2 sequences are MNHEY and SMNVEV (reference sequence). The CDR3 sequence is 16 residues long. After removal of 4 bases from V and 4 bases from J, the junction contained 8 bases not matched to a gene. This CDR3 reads CASSSTGTSGLETQYF. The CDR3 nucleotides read TGTGCCAGCAGTTCAACCGGGACTAGCGGATTAGAGACCCAGTACTTC.

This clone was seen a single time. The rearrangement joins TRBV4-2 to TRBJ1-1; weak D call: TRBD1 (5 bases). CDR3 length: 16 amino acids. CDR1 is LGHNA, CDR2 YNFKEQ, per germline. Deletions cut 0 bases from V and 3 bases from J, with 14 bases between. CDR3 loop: CASSQDLGEVDTEAFF. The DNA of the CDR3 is TGTGCCAGCAGCCAAGACTTGGGGGAGGTAGACACTGAAGCTTTCTTT.

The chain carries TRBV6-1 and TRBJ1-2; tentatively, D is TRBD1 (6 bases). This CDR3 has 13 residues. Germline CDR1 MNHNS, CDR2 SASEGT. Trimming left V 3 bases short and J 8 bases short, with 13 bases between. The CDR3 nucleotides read TGTGCCAGCAGTGAGGCAGGGGCGGAGGGCTACACCTTC. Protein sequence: CASSEAGAEGYTF.

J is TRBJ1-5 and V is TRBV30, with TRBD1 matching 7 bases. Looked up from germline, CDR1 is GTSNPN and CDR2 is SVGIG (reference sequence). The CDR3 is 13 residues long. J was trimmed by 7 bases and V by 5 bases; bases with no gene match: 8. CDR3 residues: CAWGDRAGQPQHF. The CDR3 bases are TGTGCCTGGGGAGACAGGGCTGGGCAGCCCCAGCATTTT.

The CDR3 DNA follows: TGTGCCAGTAGTAAGAGAACGAGCGTCCCGGGACTAGCGAGTAATGAGCAGTTCTTC. Translation gives CASSKRTSVPGLASNEQFF. This sequence joins TRBV19 and TRBJ2-1; 10 bases align to TRBD2. The CDR3 has 19 amino acids. Trimming removed 4 bases from V and 7 bases from J; junction bases left unmatched: 19. Germline V gives CDR1 LNHDA, CDR2 SQIVND (reference sequence).

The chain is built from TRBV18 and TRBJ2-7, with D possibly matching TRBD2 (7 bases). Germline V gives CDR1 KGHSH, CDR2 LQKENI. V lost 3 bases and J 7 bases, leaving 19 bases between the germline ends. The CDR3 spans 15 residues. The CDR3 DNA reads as TGTGCCAGCTCACCCGGGGCGCGGGGGCTGGGGGAGCAGTACTTC. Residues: CASSPGARGLGEQYF.

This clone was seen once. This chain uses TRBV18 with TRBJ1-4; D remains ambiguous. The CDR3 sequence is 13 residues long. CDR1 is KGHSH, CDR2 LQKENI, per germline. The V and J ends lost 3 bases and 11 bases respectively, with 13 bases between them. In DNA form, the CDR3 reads TGTGCCAGCTCACCGGGCCAAAATGGGAAACTGTTTTTT. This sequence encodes CASSPGQNGKLFF.

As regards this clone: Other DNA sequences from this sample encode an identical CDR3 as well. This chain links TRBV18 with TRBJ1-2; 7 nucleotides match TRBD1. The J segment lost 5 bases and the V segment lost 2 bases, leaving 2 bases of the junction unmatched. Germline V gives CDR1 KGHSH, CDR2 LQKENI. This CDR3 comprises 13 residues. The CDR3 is CASSPDRDYGYTF. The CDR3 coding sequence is TGTGCCAGCTCACCAGACAGGGATTATGGCTACACCTTC.

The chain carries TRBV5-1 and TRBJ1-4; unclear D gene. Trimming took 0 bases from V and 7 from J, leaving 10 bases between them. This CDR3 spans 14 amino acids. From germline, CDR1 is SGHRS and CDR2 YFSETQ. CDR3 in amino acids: CASSLGIGGEKLFF. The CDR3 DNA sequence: TGCGCCAGCAGCTTGGGGATAGGAGGTGAAAAACTGTTTTTT.